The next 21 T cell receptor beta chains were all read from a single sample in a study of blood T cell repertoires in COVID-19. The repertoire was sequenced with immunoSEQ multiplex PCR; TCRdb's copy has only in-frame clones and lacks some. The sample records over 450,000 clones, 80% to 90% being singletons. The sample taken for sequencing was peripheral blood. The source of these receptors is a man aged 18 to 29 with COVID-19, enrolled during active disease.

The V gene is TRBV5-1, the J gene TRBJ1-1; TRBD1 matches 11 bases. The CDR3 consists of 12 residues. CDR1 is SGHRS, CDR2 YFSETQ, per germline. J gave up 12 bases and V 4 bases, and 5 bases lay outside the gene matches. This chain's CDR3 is CASSQGQGASFF. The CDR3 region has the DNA TGCGCCAGCAGCCAAGGACAGGGGGCTTCTTTCTTT.

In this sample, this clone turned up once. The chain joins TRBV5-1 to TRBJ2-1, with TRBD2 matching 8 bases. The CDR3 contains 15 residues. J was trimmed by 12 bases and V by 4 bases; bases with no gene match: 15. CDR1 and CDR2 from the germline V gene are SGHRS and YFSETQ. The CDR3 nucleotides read TGCGCCAGCAGCCAACGACTAGCGACCGCCGCGGGGCAGTTCTTC. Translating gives CASSQRLATAAGQFF.

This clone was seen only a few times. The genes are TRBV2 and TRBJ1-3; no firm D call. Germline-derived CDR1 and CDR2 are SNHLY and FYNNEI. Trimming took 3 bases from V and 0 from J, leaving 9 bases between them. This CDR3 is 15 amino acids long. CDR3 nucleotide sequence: TGTGCCAGCAGTGACCCGTCCAGCTCTGGAAACACCATATATTTT. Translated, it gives CASSDPSSSGNTIYF.

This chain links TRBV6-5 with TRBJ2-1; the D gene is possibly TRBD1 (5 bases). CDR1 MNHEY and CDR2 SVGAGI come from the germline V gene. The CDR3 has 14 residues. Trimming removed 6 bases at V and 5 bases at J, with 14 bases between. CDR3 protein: CASSLSGPDNEQFF. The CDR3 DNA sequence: TGTGCCAGCAGCTTATCAGGGCCTGACAATGAGCAGTTCTTC.

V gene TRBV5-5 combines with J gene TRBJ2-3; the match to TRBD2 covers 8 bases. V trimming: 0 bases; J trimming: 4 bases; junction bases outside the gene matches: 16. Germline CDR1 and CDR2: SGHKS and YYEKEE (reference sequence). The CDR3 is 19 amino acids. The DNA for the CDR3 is TGTGCCAGCAGCTTGGACCCCAGGGGTCCGGGACTAGGTTCAGATACGCAGTATTTT. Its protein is CASSLDPRGPGLGSDTQYF.

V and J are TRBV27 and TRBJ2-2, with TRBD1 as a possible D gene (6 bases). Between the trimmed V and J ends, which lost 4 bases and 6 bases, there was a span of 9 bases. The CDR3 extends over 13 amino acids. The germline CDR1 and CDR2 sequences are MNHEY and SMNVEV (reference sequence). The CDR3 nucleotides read TGTGCCAGCAGTTGGACAGCGTCCGGGGAGCTGTTTTTT. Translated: CASSWTASGELFF.

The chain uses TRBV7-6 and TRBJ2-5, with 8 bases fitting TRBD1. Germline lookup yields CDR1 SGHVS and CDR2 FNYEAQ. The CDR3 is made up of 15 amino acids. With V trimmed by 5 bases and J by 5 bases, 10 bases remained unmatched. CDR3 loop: CASSPRGQGGETQYF. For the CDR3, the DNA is TGTGCCAGCAGCCCCCGCGGACAGGGTGGTGAGACCCAGTACTTC.

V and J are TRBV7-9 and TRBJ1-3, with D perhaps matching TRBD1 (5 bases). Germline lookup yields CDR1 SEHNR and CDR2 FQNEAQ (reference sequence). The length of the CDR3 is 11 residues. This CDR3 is CAQREGVTIYF. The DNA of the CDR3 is TGTGCGCAAAGAGAAGGGGTCACCATATATTTT.

DNA for the CDR3: TGTGCCAGCAGCCAAGGGGGCCTGCACCTACGCACCGGGGAGCTGTTTTTT. Its protein product is CASSQGGLHLRTGELFF. This chain links TRBV3-1 (or the pseudogene TRBV3-2) with TRBJ2-2, with D perhaps TRBD1 (5 bases). CDR3 size: 17 residues. V was clipped by 1 base and J by 4 bases, with 16 bases between them. Germline CDR1 is LGHDT and CDR2 is YNNKEL (reference sequence).

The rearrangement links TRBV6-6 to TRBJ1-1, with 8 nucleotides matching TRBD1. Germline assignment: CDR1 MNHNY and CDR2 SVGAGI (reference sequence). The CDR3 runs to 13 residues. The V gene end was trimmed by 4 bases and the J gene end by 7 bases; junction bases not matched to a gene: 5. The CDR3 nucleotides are TGTGCCAGCAGTTCACAGGGGGTTGTTGAAGCTTTCTTT. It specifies CASSSQGVVEAFF.

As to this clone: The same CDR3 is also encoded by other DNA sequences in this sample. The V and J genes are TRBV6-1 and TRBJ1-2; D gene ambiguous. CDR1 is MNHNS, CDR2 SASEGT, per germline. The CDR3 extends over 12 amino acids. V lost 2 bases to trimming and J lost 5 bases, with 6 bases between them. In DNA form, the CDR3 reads TGTGCCAGCAGTGAAACGGGATATGGCTACACCTTC. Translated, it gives CASSETGYGYTF.

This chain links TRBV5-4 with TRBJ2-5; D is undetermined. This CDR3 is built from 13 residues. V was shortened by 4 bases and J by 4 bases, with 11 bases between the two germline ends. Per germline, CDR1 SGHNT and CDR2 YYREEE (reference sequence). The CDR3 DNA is TGTGCCAGCAGCCCAAGTGCCGGAGAGACCCAGTACTTC. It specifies CASSPSAGETQYF.

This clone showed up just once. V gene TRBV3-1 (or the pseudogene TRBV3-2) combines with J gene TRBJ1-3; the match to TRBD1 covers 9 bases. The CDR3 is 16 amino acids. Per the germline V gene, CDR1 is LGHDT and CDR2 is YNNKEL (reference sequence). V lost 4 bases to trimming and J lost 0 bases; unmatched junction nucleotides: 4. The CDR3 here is CASSRQGGASGNTIYF. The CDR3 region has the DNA TGTGCCAGCAGCCGACAGGGGGGAGCCTCTGGAAACACCATATATTTT.

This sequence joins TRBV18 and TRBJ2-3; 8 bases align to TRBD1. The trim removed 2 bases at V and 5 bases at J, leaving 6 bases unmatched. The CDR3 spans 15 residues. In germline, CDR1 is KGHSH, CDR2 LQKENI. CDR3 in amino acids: CASSPFRGQEDTQYF. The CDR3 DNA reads TGTGCCAGCTCACCATTCAGGGGGCAGGAAGATACGCAGTATTTT.

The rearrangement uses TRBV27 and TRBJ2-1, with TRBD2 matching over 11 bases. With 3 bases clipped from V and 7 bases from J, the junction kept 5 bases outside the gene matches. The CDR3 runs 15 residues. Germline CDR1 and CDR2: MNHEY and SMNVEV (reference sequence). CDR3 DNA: TGTGCCAGCAGTTTCTGGGCTAGCGGGGGGAATGAGCAGTTCTTC. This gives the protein CASSFWASGGNEQFF.

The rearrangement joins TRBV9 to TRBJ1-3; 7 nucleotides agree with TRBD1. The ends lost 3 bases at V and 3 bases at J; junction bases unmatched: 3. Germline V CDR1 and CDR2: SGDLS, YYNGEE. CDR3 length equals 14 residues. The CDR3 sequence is CASSATGFGNTIYF. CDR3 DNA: TGTGCCAGCAGCGCGACAGGGTTTGGAAACACCATATATTTT.

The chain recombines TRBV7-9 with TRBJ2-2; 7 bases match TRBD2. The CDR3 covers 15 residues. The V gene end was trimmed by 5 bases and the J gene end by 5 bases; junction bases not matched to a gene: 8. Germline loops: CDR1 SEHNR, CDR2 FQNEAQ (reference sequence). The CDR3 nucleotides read TGTGCCAGCAGCCCAGTATTAGCGGGTACCGGGGAGCTGTTTTTT. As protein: CASSPVLAGTGELFF.

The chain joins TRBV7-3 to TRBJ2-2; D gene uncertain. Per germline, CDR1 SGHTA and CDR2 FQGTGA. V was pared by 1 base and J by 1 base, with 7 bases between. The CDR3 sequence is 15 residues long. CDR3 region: CASSLSSLNTGELFF. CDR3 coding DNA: TGTGCCAGCAGCTTAAGTAGTTTGAACACCGGGGAGCTGTTTTTT.

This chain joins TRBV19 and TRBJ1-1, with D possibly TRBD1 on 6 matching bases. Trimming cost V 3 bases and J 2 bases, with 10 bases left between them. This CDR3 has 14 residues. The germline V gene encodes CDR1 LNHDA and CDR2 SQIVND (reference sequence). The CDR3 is CASSIGGANTEAFF. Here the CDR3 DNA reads TGTGCCAGTAGTATCGGGGGGGCAAACACTGAAGCTTTCTTT.

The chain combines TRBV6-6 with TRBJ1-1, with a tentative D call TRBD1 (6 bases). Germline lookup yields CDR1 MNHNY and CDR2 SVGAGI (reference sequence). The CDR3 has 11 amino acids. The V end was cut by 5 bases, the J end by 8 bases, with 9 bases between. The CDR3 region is CASSEQGEAFF. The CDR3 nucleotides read TGTGCCAGCAGTGAGCAGGGGGAAGCTTTCTTT.

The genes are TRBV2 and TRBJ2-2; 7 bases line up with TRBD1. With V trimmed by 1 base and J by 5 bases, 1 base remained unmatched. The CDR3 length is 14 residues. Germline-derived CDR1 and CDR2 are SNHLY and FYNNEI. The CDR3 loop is CASSEVGQTGELFF. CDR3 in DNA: TGTGCCAGCAGTGAAGTGGGACAGACCGGGGAGCTGTTTTTT. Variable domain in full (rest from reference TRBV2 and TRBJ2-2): EPEVTQTPSHQVTQMGQEVILRCVPISNHLYFYWYRQILGQKVEFLVSFYNNEISEKSEIFDDQFSVERPDGSNFTLKIRSTKLEDSAMYFCASSEVGQTGELFFGEGSRLTVL.